Sequencing of this T cell receptor (beta chain) was carried out in a study of cytomegalovirus exposure and HLA in healthy donors. The study, taken as a whole, reports: Reported performance of the classifier showed diagnosis of cytomegalovirus status with high specificity and sensitivity.

Notes on this clone: The antigen is unknown.

The CDR3 runs to 15 residues. Germline V gives CDR1 SGHRS, CDR2 YFSETQ. Trimming took off 3 bases at V and 5 bases at J, with 17 bases between the two ends. Amplification used 60 Vbeta primers and 13 Jbeta primers. The table came from immunoSEQ multiplex PCR; TCRdb's copy has only in-frame clones and leaves some out. Among about 190,000 clones listed, about 85% were seen once. This chain links TRBV5-1 with TRBJ1-1; D call uncertain. Sequencing used PBMCs. This TCR came from a boy between 2 and 15 years old in good health and CMV-seronegative. The CDR3: CASSSRSAPRTEAFF. DNA of the CDR3: TGCGCCAGCAGCTCCCGCTCCGCCCCGAGGACTGAAGCTTTCTTT.